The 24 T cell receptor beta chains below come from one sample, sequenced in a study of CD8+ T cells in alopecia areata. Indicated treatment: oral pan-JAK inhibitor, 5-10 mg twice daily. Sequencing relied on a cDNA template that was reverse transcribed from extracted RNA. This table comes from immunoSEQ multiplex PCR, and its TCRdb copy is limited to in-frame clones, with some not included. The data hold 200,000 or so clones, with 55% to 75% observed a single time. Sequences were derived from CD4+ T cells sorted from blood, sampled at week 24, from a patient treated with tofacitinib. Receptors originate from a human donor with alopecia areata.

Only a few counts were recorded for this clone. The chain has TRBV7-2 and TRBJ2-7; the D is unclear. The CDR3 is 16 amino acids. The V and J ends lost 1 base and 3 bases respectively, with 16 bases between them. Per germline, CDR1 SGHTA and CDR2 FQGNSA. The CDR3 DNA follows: TGTGCCAGCAGCTTAGAGGCTAATCCGTCCGTCTACGAGCAGTACTTC. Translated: CASSLEANPSVYEQYF.

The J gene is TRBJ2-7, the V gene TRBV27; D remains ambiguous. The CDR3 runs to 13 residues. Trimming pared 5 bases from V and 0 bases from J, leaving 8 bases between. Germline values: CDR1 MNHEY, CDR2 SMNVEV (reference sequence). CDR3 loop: CASSRPPSYEQYF. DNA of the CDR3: TGTGCCAGCAGTCGTCCCCCCTCCTACGAGCAGTACTTC.

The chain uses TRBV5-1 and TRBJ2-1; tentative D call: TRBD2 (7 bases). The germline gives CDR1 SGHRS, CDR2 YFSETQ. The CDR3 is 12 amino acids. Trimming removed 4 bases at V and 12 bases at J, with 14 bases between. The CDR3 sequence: CASSRGADTQFF. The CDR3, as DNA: TGCGCCAGCAGCCGGGGGGCAGACACGCAGTTCTTC.

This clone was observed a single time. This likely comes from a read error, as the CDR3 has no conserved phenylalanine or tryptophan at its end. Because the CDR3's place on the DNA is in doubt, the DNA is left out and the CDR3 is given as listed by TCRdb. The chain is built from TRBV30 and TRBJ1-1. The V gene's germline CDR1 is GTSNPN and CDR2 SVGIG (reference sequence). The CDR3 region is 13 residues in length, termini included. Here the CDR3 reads CAWTGLMEGQVFL.

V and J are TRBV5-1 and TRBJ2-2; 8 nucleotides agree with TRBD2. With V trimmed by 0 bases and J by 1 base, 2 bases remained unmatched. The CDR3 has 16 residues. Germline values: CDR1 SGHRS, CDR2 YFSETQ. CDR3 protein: CASSLGLAGNTGELFF. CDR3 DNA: TGCGCCAGCAGCTTGGGGCTAGCGGGGAACACCGGGGAGCTGTTTTTT.

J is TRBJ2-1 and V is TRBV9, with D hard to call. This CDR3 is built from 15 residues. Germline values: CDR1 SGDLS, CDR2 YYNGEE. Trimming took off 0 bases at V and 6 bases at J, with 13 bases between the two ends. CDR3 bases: TGTGCCAGCAGCGTAGCTGCCAGTTACACCAATGAGCAGTTCTTC. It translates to CASSVAASYTNEQFF.

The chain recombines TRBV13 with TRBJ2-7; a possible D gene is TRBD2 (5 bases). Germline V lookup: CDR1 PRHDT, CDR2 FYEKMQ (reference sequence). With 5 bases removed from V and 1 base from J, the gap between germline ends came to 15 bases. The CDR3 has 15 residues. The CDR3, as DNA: TGTGCCAGCAGCCCTAGGCTGGTAGCGTCCTACGAGCAGTACTTC. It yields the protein CASSPRLVASYEQYF.

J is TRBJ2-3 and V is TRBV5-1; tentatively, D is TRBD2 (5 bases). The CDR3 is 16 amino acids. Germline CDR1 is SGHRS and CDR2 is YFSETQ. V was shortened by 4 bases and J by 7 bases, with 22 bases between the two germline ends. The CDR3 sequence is CASSEPSSPRRNTQYF. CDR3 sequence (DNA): TGCGCCAGCAGCGAACCTAGCTCCCCACGGAGAAATACGCAGTATTTT.

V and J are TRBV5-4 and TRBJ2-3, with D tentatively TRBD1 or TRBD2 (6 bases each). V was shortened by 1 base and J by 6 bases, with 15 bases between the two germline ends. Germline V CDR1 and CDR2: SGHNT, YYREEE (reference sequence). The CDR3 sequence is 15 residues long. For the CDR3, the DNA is TGTGCCAGCAGCTTGTCGTCGGCCGGGGGCGATACGCAGTATTTT. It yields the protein CASSLSSAGGDTQYF. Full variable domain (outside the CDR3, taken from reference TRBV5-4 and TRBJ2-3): ETGVTQSPTHLIKTRGQQVTLRCSSQSGHNTVSWYQQALGQGPQFIFQYYREEENGRGNFPPRFSGLQFPNYSSELNVNALELDDSALYLCASSLSSAGGDTQYFGPGTRLTVL.

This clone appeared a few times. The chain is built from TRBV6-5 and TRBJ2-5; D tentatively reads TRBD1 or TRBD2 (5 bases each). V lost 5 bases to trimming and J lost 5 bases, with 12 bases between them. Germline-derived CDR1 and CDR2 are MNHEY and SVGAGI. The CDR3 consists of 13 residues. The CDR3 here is CASSQGTRETQYF. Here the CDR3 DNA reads TGTGCCAGCAGTCAAGGGACGCGGGAGACCCAGTACTTC.

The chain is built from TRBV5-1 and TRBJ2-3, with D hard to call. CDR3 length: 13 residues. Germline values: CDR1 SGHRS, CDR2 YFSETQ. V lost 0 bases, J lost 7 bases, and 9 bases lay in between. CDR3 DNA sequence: TGCGCCAGCAGCTTGGGTGAGCAAAATACGCAGTATTTT. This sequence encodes CASSLGEQNTQYF.

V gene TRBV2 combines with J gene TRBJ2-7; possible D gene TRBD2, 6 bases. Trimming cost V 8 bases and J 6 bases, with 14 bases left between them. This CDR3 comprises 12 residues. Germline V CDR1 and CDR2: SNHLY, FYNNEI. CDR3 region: CASGDFPGEQYF. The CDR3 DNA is TGTGCCAGCGGGGACTTCCCCGGCGAGCAGTACTTC. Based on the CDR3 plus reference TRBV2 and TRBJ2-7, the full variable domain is EPEVTQTPSHQVTQMGQEVILRCVPISNHLYFYWYRQILGQKVEFLVSFYNNEISEKSEIFDDQFSVERPDGSNFTLKIRSTKLEDSAMYFCASGDFPGEQYFGPGTRLTVT.

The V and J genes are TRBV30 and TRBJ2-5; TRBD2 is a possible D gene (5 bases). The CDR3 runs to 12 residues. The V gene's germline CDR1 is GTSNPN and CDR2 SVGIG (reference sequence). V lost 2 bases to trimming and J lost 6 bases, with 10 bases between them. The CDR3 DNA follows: TGTGCCTGGAGTTCAGAGCGGCAGACCCAGTACTTC. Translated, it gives CAWSSERQTQYF.

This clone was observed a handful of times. The CDR3 DNA follows: TGCGCCAGCAGACTGATAGCGGGAGAGGGCACAGATACGCAGTATTTT. Protein sequence: CASRLIAGEGTDTQYF. This chain uses TRBV4-3 with TRBJ2-3, with 9 bases fitting TRBD2. The CDR3 is 16 amino acids. Trimming removed 6 bases from V and 1 base from J; junction bases left unmatched: 8. In germline, CDR1 is LGHNA, CDR2 YSLEER.

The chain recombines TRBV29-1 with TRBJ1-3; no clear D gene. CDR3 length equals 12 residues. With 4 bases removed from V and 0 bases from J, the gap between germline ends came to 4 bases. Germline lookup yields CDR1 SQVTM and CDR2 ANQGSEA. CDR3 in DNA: TGCAGCGTTGGACTCTCTGGAAACACCATATATTTT. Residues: CSVGLSGNTIYF.

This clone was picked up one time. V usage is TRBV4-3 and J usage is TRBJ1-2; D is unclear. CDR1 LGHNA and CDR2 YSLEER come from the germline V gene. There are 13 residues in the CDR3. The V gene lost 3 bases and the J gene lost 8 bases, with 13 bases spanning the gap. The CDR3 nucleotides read TGCGCCAGCAGCCACGATGGGCGATACGGCTACACCTTC. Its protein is CASSHDGRYGYTF.

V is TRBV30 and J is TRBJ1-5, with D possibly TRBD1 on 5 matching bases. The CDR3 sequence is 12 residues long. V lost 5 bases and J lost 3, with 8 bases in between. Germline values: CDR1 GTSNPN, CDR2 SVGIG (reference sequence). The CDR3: CAWGDHNQPQHF. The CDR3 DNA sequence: TGTGCCTGGGGGGACCACAATCAGCCCCAGCATTTT. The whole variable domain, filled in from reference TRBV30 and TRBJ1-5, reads SQTIHQWPATLVQPVGSPLSLECTVEGTSNPNLYWYRQAAGRGLQLLFYSVGIGQISSEVPQNLSASRPQDRQFILSSKKLLLSDSGFYLCAWGDHNQPQHFGDGTRLSIL.

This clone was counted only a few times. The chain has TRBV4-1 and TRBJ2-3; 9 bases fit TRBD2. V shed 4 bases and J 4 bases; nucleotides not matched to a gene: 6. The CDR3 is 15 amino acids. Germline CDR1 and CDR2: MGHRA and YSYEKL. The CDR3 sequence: CASSRSGRSPDTQYF. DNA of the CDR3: TGCGCCAGCAGCCGTAGCGGGAGAAGTCCAGATACGCAGTATTTT.

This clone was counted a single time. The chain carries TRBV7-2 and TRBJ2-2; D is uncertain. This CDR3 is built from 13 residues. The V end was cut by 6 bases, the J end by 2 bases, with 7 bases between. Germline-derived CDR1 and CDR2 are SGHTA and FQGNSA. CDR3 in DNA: TGTGCCAGCAGTTTACCCAACACCGGGGAGCTGTTTTTT. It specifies CASSLPNTGELFF. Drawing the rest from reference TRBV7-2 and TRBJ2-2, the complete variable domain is GAGVSQSPSNKVTEKGKDVELRCDPISGHTALYWYRQSLGQGLEFLIYFQGNSAPDKSGLPSDRFSAERTGGSVSTLTIQRTQQEDSAVYLCASSLPNTGELFFGEGSRLTVL.

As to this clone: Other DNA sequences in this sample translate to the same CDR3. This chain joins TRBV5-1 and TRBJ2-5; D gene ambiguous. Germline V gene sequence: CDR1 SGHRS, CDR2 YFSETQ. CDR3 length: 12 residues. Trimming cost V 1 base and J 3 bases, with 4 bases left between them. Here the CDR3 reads CASSLSEETQYF. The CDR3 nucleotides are TGCGCCAGCAGCTTGTCAGAAGAGACCCAGTACTTC.

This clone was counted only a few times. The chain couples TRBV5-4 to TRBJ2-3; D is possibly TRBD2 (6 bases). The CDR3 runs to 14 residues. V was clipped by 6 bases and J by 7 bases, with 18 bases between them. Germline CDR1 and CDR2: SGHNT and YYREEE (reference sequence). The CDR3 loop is CASTGGPPRNTQYF. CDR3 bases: TGTGCCAGCACAGGAGGGCCGCCGAGGAATACGCAGTATTTT.

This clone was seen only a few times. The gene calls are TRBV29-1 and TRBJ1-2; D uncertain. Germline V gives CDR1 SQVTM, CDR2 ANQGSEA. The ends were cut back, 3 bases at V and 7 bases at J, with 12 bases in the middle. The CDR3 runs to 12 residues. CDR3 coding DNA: TGCAGCGTTGACCTAGGGAAGGGTGGCTACACCTTC. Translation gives CSVDLGKGGYTF.

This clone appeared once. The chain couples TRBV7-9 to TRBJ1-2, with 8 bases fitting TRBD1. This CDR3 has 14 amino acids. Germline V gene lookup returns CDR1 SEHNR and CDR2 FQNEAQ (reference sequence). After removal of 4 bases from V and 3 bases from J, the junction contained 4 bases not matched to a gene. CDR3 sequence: CASSSGQGHYGYTF. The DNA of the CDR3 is TGTGCCAGCAGCTCCGGACAGGGTCACTATGGCTACACCTTC. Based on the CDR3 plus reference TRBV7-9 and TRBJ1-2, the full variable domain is DTGVSQNPRHKITKRGQNVTFRCDPISEHNRLYWYRQTLGQGPEFLTYFQNEAQLEKSRLLSDRFSAERPKGSFSTLEIQRTEQGDSAMYLCASSSGQGHYGYTFGSGTRLTVV.

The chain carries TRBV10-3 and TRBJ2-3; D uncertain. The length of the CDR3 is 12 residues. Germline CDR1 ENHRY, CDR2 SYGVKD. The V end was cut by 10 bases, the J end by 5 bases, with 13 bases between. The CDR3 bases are TGTGCCACGTTGCACTCGAAAGATACGCAGTATTTT. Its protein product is CATLHSKDTQYF.